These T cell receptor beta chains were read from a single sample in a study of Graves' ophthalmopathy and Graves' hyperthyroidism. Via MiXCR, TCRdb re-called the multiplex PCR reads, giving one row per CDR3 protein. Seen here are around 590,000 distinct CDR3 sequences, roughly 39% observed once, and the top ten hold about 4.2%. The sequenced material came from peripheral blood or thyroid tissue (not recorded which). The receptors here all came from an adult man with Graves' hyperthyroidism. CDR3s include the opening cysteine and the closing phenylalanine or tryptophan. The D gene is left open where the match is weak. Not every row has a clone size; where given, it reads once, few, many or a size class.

DNA: TGTGCCAGCAGTCCGCCACGGGACGGCTACGAGCAGTACTTC
CDR3: CASSPPRDGYEQYF
J: TRBJ2-7
V: TRBV6-1
size: many
D: -

DNA: TGTGGCAGCAGCCAAGAAACAAGACAGGGAGACTACACCTTC
CDR3: CGSSQETRQGDYTF
J: TRBJ1-2
V: TRBV3-1
size: -
D: TRBD1

DNA: TGTGCCAGCAGTTTTACGACAGGGACCGGGGAGCTGTTTTTT
CDR3: CASSFTTGTGELFF
J: TRBJ2-2
V: TRBV10-3
size: few
D: TRBD1

DNA: TGTGCCAGCAGTTCTCCTTGGGGACAGGGGTCTGGCTACACCTTC
CDR3: CASSSPWGQGSGYTF
J: TRBJ1-2
V: TRBV28
size: many
D: TRBD1

DNA: TGTGCCAGCAGCTTAGGGGAGACGCTACGGAAGCAGTTCTTC
CDR3: CASSLGETLRKQFF
J: TRBJ2-1
V: TRBV7-8
size: -
D: -

DNA: TGCGCCAGCAGCCCCACCGGGCAGGCCAGATCCTCCTACGAGCAGTACTTC
CDR3: CASSPTGQARSSYEQYF
J: TRBJ2-7
V: TRBV4-1
size: -
D: -

DNA: TGTGCCAGCAGAAAAGGGACGGGGAACACTGAAGCTTTCTTT
CDR3: CASRKGTGNTEAFF
J: TRBJ1-1
V: TRBV6-5
size: -
D: -

DNA: TGTGCCAGCATCCCGACGGATAACTATGGCTACACCTTC
CDR3: CASIPTDNYGYTF
J: TRBJ1-2
V: TRBV6-1
size: many
D: -

DNA: TGTGCCAGCAGCCTCACAAAAAACGCACAGGTTTACTGGGGAAACACCATATATTTT
CDR3: CASSLTKNAQVYWGNTIYF
J: TRBJ1-3
V: TRBV7-9
size: -
D: -

DNA: TGTGCCAGCACCCAACGCACTCCAATCACAGATACGCAGTATTTT
CDR3: CASTQRTPITDTQYF
J: TRBJ2-3
V: TRBV12-3/TRBV12-4
size: few
D: -

DNA: TGTGCCAGTAGTCGGGGGACAGACAATAGCAATCAGCCCCAGCATTTT
CDR3: CASSRGTDNSNQPQHF
J: TRBJ1-5
V: TRBV19
size: few
D: TRBD1

DNA: TGCAGTGCTAGTGGCGGGGACGGGGATAGCTATGGCTACACCTTC
CDR3: CSASGGDGDSYGYTF
J: TRBJ1-2
V: TRBV20-1
size: many
D: -

DNA: TGTGCCAGCAGTTTAAGGACAGGGCTTCCTGAAGCTTTCTTT
CDR3: CASSLRTGLPEAFF
J: TRBJ1-1
V: TRBV27
size: -
D: TRBD1

DNA: TGTGCCAGCAGCTTTGCTCTGGGCGGGGAGCTGTTTTTT
CDR3: CASSFALGGELFF
J: TRBJ2-2
V: TRBV7-9
size: many
D: -

DNA: TGCGCCAGCAGCTATCAGCGGCGGACCCAAGAGACCCAGTACTTC
CDR3: CASSYQRRTQETQYF
J: TRBJ2-5
V: TRBV5-1
size: many
D: -